This T cell receptor (beta chain) was sequenced for a study of cytotoxic CD8 clonotypes in ibrutinib-treated CLL. Study context: Mean yields were around 260,000 productive templates and 94,082 productive rearrangements per sample. Study-level points and caveats: Public clonotypes were rare and shrank or held steady on treatment. Sustained-remission and progressing patients were not sampled at matched times.

The protocol was immunoSEQ multiplex PCR, while the TCRdb copy is restricted to in-frame clones and leaves out a portion. This sample has roughly 150,000 clones, with 70% to 85% found just once. With respect to this clone: Its antigen is not known.

This CDR3 has 12 residues. CDR1 is SGDLS and CDR2 is YYNGEE in the germline V gene. V dropped 3 bases and J dropped 15 bases, with 16 bases sitting between them. This chain connects TRBV9 to TRBJ2-1; D is possibly TRBD2 (6 bases). The sample here was PBMCs, taken after 24 months of ibrutinib treatment. The source is a human donor with chronic lymphocytic leukemia. CDR3 DNA: TGTGCCAGCAGCGCCGGGCGACTGGGGGGGTTCTTC. Residues: CASSAGRLGGFF.